The 13 T cell receptor beta chains listed next were all sequenced from one sample in a study of human CD8 memory T cell subsets. By UMI-labeled 5' RACE, the TCR beta libraries were made. One entry per CDR3 protein, without DNA, is what TCRdb gives after re-calling the 5' RACE reads. The sample includes about 5,100 distinct CDR3 sequences. Sequencing was done on a sample of CD8+ T cells from PBMCs. The receptors stem from a human donor in good health.

The rearrangement uses TRBV5-1 and TRBJ1-1. Germline loops: CDR1 SGHRS, CDR2 YFSETQ. The CDR3 runs to 16 residues. The CDR3 region is CASSLAYLGMNTEAFF. Full variable domain (missing parts from reference TRBV5-1 and TRBJ1-1): KAGVTQTPRYLIKTRGQQVTLSCSPISGHRSVSWYQQTPGQGLQFLFEYFSETQRNKGNFPGRFSGRQFSNSRSEMNVSTLELGDSALYLCASSLAYLGMNTEAFFGQGTRLTVV.

The rearrangement uses TRBV9 and TRBJ1-1. CDR1 is SGDLS and CDR2 is YYNGEE in the germline V gene. CDR3 length equals 13 residues. This CDR3 reads CASSVSGGTEAFF. Looking up the rest from reference TRBV9 and TRBJ1-1 gives the full variable domain: DSGVTQTPKHLITATGQRVTLRCSPRSGDLSVYWYQQSLDQGLQFLIQYYNGEERAKGNILERFSAQQFPDLHSELNLSSLELGDSALYFCASSVSGGTEAFFGQGTRLTVV.

In terms of frequency, this clonotype is medium-sized. The rearrangement uses TRBV2 and TRBJ2-7; the D call from TCRdb, TRBD2, cannot be confirmed without DNA. Germline CDR1 and CDR2: SNHLY and FYNNEI. CDR3 size: 17 residues. The CDR3 reads CASPGTSGGLSSYEQYF.

The J gene is TRBJ2-1, the V gene TRBV20-1; TCRdb's assignment of TRBD1 cannot be checked, as there is no DNA. The CDR3 runs to 16 residues. The germline V gene encodes CDR1 DFQATT and CDR2 SNEGSKA (reference sequence). CDR3: CSARMSGGSVYNEQFF.

The chain's CDR3 is CASSPPLAGFTDTQYF. V is TRBV11-2 and J is TRBJ2-3; the D call from TCRdb, TRBD2, cannot be confirmed without DNA. CDR1 is SGHAT, CDR2 FQNNGV, per germline. The CDR3 extends over 16 amino acids.

V is TRBV7-6 and J is TRBJ2-5. CDR1 and CDR2 (germline): SGHVS, FNYEAQ. The CDR3 length is 14 residues. The CDR3 sequence is CASSFLGTQETQYF.

V and J are TRBV2 and TRBJ2-5; the D call from TCRdb, TRBD2, cannot be confirmed without DNA. CDR3 length equals 15 residues. In germline, CDR1 is SNHLY, CDR2 FYNNEI. The CDR3 is CASSERGLAGETQYF.

The CDR3 is CASSQGQGSGQPQHF. The J gene is TRBJ1-5, the V gene TRBV4-1; absent DNA, TCRdb's TRBD1 call cannot be checked. Germline V CDR1 and CDR2: MGHRA, YSYEKL. This CDR3 is built from 15 residues.

The chain recombines TRBV2 with TRBJ1-2; TCRdb outputs TRBD1, but without DNA this stays unchecked. The CDR3 runs to 16 residues. CDR1 SNHLY and CDR2 FYNNEI come from the germline V gene. The CDR3 is CASSVTGAPRQGGYTF.

The rearrangement links TRBV28 to TRBJ2-5; TCRdb picks TRBD1, but there is no DNA to check that call. Germline-derived CDR1 and CDR2 are MDHEN and SYDVKM. This CDR3 comprises 14 residues. The CDR3 sequence is CASSQTGDVETQYF.

Considering frequency, this clonotype is medium-sized (0.01 to 0.1%). The rearrangement links TRBV30 to TRBJ2-5. The CDR3 sequence is 11 residues long. Germline CDR1 GTSNPN, CDR2 SVGIG (reference sequence). CDR3: CAWIRSETQYF.

This chain links TRBV10-3 with TRBJ2-1; the TCRdb call, TRBD1, lacks DNA for checking. CDR3 length: 12 residues. Germline V gene lookup returns CDR1 ENHRY and CDR2 SYGVKD. CDR3 amino acids: CAISVGGVEQFF.

This chain uses TRBV6-4 with TRBJ1-2; TCRdb returns TRBD1, unconfirmable since there is no DNA. Germline V CDR1 and CDR2: MRHNA, SNTAGT. The CDR3 has 15 residues. This CDR3 is CASSDSIVGRYGYTF.